These 29 T cell receptor beta chains were all obtained from the same sample, sequenced in a study of identical twins. From the 5' RACE reads, TCRdb called clonotypes with MiXCR, one entry per CDR3 protein. The data contain roughly 540,000 distinct CDR3 sequences, roughly 21% of them singletons. These data also featured in a second study, about T cells expressing NK-cell markers.

The material sequenced was CD4+ T cells sorted from blood. The receptor source for this set is a woman aged 18-29 years in good health.

This clonotype was observed a few times. This chain joins TRBV6-1 and TRBJ2-5; perhaps TRBD1 as D (6 bases). CDR3 length: 14 amino acids. V was shortened by 6 bases and J by 4 bases, with 15 bases between the two germline ends. Germline V gene sequence: CDR1 MNHNS, CDR2 SASEGT. The DNA for the CDR3 is TGTGCCAGCAGCCGAACAGGGTTGGGAGAGACCCAGTACTTC. Translating gives CASSRTGLGETQYF.

The rearrangement joins TRBV5-1 to TRBJ1-1; tentatively, D is TRBD1 (6 bases). Trimming shortened V by 4 bases and J by 5 bases, and 21 bases separated the two germline ends. The CDR3 has 16 amino acids. Germline CDR1 SGHRS, CDR2 YFSETQ. The CDR3 protein is CASSVVRGGSGTEAFF. The CDR3 region has the DNA TGCGCCAGCAGCGTGGTTAGAGGGGGAAGTGGTACTGAAGCTTTCTTT.

This clonotype was seen a few times. The chain employs TRBV20-1 and TRBJ2-7; possible D gene TRBD2, 7 bases. There are 15 residues in the CDR3. V lost 1 base, J lost 1 base, and 14 bases lay in between. CDR1 and CDR2 (germline): DFQATT, SNEGSKA (reference sequence). CDR3 residues: CSARGSGGRSYEQYF. As DNA, the CDR3 is TGCAGTGCTAGAGGGTCCGGGGGGCGATCCTACGAGCAGTACTTC.

The V call is TRBV4-2, the J call TRBJ2-1; 8 bases agree with TRBD2. V dropped 0 bases and J dropped 4; count of bases not matched to a gene: 8. The CDR3 consists of 17 residues. Looked up from germline, CDR1 is LGHNA and CDR2 is YNFKEQ. Written as DNA, the CDR3 is TGTGCCAGCAGCCAAGATGACCCGGGGGGGCAGTACAATGAGCAGTTCTTC. It is translated as CASSQDDPGGQYNEQFF.

This clonotype was counted a few times. V usage is TRBV7-8 and J usage is TRBJ2-3, with no clear D. The germline V gene encodes CDR1 SGHVS and CDR2 FQNEAQ. The CDR3 is made up of 13 amino acids. V dropped 5 bases and J dropped 4 bases, with 10 bases sitting between them. The CDR3 sequence: CASSHGFPDTQYF. CDR3 nucleotide sequence: TGTGCCAGCAGCCACGGATTCCCAGATACGCAGTATTTT.

V gene TRBV5-6 combines with J gene TRBJ2-7, with D perhaps matching TRBD1 (6 bases). V was pared by 1 base and J by 5 bases, with 16 bases between. Germline CDR1 and CDR2: SGHDT and YYEEEE. The CDR3 loop spans 15 amino acids. CDR3 coding DNA: TGTGCCAGCAGCTTGAGGCCACGCAGGGGCCACGAGCAGTACTTC. Its translation: CASSLRPRRGHEQYF. Variable domain in full (rest from reference TRBV5-6 and TRBJ2-7): DAGVTQSPTHLIKTRGQQVTLRCSPKSGHDTVSWYQQALGQGPQFIFQYYEEEERQRGNFPDRFSGHQFPNYSSELNVNALLLGDSALYLCASSLRPRRGHEQYFGPGTRLTVT.

This clonotype was counted ten times or more. This chain connects TRBV5-1 to TRBJ2-3, with D maybe TRBD1 (6 bases). There are 15 residues in the CDR3. V was trimmed by 6 bases and J by 6 bases, leaving 20 bases between them. CDR1 and CDR2 from the germline V gene are SGHRS and YFSETQ. CDR3 in amino acids: CASTSGTLRSDTQYF. The CDR3 nucleotides read TGCGCCAGCACCTCCGGGACACTGAGATCGGATACGCAGTATTTT.

This clonotype was detected a few times. J is TRBJ2-1 and V is TRBV5-6, with D maybe TRBD2 (5 bases). The CDR3 is 17 residues long. Germline lookup yields CDR1 SGHDT and CDR2 YYEEEE. Deletions cut 1 base from V and 0 bases from J, with 14 bases between. The DNA of the CDR3 is TGTGCCAGCAGCTTGAGGGCTTACGGGGACTCCTACAATGAGCAGTTCTTC. Protein sequence: CASSLRAYGDSYNEQFF. Variable domain in full (rest from reference TRBV5-6 and TRBJ2-1): DAGVTQSPTHLIKTRGQQVTLRCSPKSGHDTVSWYQQALGQGPQFIFQYYEEEERQRGNFPDRFSGHQFPNYSSELNVNALLLGDSALYLCASSLRAYGDSYNEQFFGPGTRLTVL.

There are many counts of this clonotype. The V gene is TRBV15, the J gene TRBJ2-7, with a possible D match to TRBD1 (6 bases). V lost 5 bases, J lost 2 bases, and 13 bases lay in between. The CDR3 spans 14 residues. Germline lookup yields CDR1 LNHNV and CDR2 YYDKDF (reference sequence). Written as DNA, the CDR3 is TGTGCCACCAGCGGGGACATCGGTACCTACGAGCAGTACTTC. This encodes CATSGDIGTYEQYF.

This rearrangement joins TRBV11-2 to TRBJ2-1; possibly TRBD1 for D (7 bases). There are 16 residues in the CDR3. The V gene's germline CDR1 is SGHAT and CDR2 FQNNGV. The germline V and J ends were trimmed by 2 bases and 8 bases, with 19 bases remaining between them. The DNA of the CDR3 is TGTGCCAGCAGCTTATTCGGCCGGCAGGGGGAGGATGAGCAGTTCTTC. It encodes CASSLFGRQGEDEQFF.

This clonotype appeared a few times. The junction shows a germline mismatch at one end, possibly a read error. V gene TRBV3-1 combines with J gene TRBJ2-1, with 10 bases that match TRBD2. This CDR3 contains 15 residues. CDR1 is LGHDT, CDR2 YNNKEL, per germline (reference sequence). CDR3 bases: TGTGCCAGCAGCCAGAGAGCGGGAGGGTTTTCTGAGCAGCTCTTC. The encoded protein is CASSQRAGGFSEQLF.

This clonotype showed up just a few times. The chain has TRBV12-3 or TRBV12-4 and TRBJ2-3; the D gene is possibly TRBD2 (6 bases). CDR3 length: 15 residues. The V and J ends lost 10 bases and 0 bases respectively, with 17 bases between them. CDR3 amino acids: CANTLAVGSTDTQYF. For the CDR3, the DNA is TGTGCCAACACCTTAGCGGTCGGTAGCACAGATACGCAGTATTTT.

In its sample, this clonotype was seen a few times. The chain joins TRBV6-2 or TRBV6-3 to TRBJ2-7; 9 bases are shared with TRBD1. V trimming: 2 bases; J trimming: 7 bases; junction bases outside the gene matches: 6. The CDR3 covers 14 residues. Germline V gene sequence: CDR1 MNHEY, CDR2 SVGEGT. CDR3 sequence reads: CASSYPTGGREQYF. In DNA, the CDR3 is TGTGCCAGCAGTTACCCCACAGGGGGCAGGGAGCAGTACTTC.

This chain uses TRBV11-2 with TRBJ2-5; D is possibly TRBD1 or TRBD2 (5 bases each). This CDR3 comprises 16 residues. Germline lookup yields CDR1 SGHAT and CDR2 FQNNGV. V was cut by 4 bases and J by 1 base, with 16 bases left in between. CDR3 loop: CASSYEDGDRQETQYF. The CDR3 DNA reads TGTGCCAGCAGCTACGAGGACGGGGACCGCCAAGAGACCCAGTACTTC. Full variable domain (outside the CDR3, taken from reference TRBV11-2 and TRBJ2-5): EAGVAQSPRYKIIEKRQSVAFWCNPISGHATLYWYQQILGQGPKLLIQFQNNGVVDDSQLPKDRFSAERLKGVDSTLKIQPAKLEDSAVYLCASSYEDGDRQETQYFGPGTRLLVL.

The table lists this clonotype with a few counts. The chain recombines TRBV2 with TRBJ2-5, with D possibly being TRBD1 (6 bases). The CDR3 runs to 13 residues. V was pared by 7 bases and J by 5 bases, with 14 bases between. CDR1 is SNHLY and CDR2 is FYNNEI in the germline V gene. The CDR3 loop reads CASTTGLRETQYF. The CDR3 nucleotides read TGTGCCAGCACCACAGGGTTGCGGGAGACCCAGTACTTC.

The V call is TRBV10-3, the J call TRBJ1-1, with D possibly matching TRBD1 (5 bases). Trimming removed 6 bases at V and 6 bases at J, with 11 bases between. The V gene's germline CDR1 is ENHRY and CDR2 SYGVKD. The CDR3 totals 12 residues. CDR3 sequence reads: CAIRGSQAEAFF. In nucleotides, the CDR3 is TGTGCCATCAGGGGTTCACAGGCTGAAGCTTTCTTT.

The rearrangement uses TRBV9 and TRBJ2-2; 11 nucleotides agree with TRBD2. The germline V gene encodes CDR1 SGDLS and CDR2 YYNGEE. The CDR3 length is 17 residues. Trimming cost V 2 bases and J 5 bases; bases outside gene matches: 8. The CDR3 reads CASSVGTTSGTTGELFF. The CDR3 DNA reads TGTGCCAGCAGCGTGGGGACGACTAGCGGGACAACCGGGGAGCTGTTTTTT.

The rearrangement links TRBV20-1 to TRBJ2-5; D is perhaps TRBD2 (6 bases). The CDR3 has 11 amino acids. V lost 5 bases to trimming and J lost 7 bases, with 11 bases between them. Looked up from germline, CDR1 is DFQATT and CDR2 is SNEGSKA (reference sequence). Written as DNA, the CDR3 is TGCAGTGCTCCCCTCGGGGGGACCCAGTACTTC. It translates to CSAPLGGTQYF.

Many counts were recorded for this clonotype. The chain is built from TRBV12-3 or TRBV12-4 and TRBJ1-1, with D possibly being TRBD1 (5 bases). V gave up 0 bases and J gave up 8 bases, with 7 bases separating them. The CDR3 is made up of 12 amino acids. The CDR3 spells CASSLAGGEAFF. CDR3 sequence (DNA): TGTGCCAGCAGTTTAGCCGGGGGAGAAGCTTTCTTT.

This clonotype was recorded a few times. The chain couples TRBV20-1 to TRBJ2-2; D is unclear. CDR3 length: 12 residues. Trimming removed 1 base at V and 7 bases at J, with 7 bases between. CDR1 and CDR2 (germline): DFQATT, SNEGSKA (reference sequence). The CDR3 loop reads CSARGYGGELFF. CDR3 DNA: TGCAGTGCTAGAGGGTACGGCGGGGAGCTGTTTTTT.

This clonotype was seen only a few times. CDR3 loop: CAGRQGISYGYTF. The DNA for the CDR3 is TGTGCCGGTCGACAGGGGATTTCCTATGGCTACACCTTC. V and J are TRBV2 and TRBJ1-2; 8 bases fit TRBD1. Germline values: CDR1 SNHLY, CDR2 FYNNEI. The CDR3 is made up of 13 amino acids. Germline trimming cut 11 bases from V and 4 bases from J; bases unmatched to any gene: 9.

In its sample, this clonotype was seen a few times. The chain has TRBV24-1 and TRBJ2-1; D is possibly TRBD2 (5 bases). Germline V lookup: CDR1 KGHDR, CDR2 SFDVKD. This CDR3 region has 13 residues. Trimming took off 4 bases at V and 5 bases at J, with 8 bases between the two ends. The DNA for the CDR3 is TGTGCCACCAGTGACCCCGGGGACAATGAGCAGTTCTTC. This translates into CATSDPGDNEQFF.

The J gene is TRBJ2-1, the V gene TRBV5-1; D possibly corresponds to TRBD2 (6 bases). Trimming pared 5 bases from V and 8 bases from J, leaving 20 bases between. This CDR3 region has 15 residues. Germline V gene lookup returns CDR1 SGHRS and CDR2 YFSETQ. CDR3 sequence (DNA): TGCGCCAGCAGTGCCGCTCTGGTCCCGGGGGATGAGCAGTTCTTC. Its protein product is CASSAALVPGDEQFF.

There are a few counts of this clonotype. The chain joins TRBV19 to TRBJ1-1; tentative D call: TRBD1 (6 bases). Trimming shortened V by 6 bases and J by 5 bases, and 16 bases separated the two germline ends. The germline V gene has CDR1 LNHDA and CDR2 SQIVND (reference sequence). This CDR3 spans 14 amino acids. This chain's CDR3 is CASSLDSFGTEAFF. The CDR3 region has the DNA TGTGCCAGTAGCCTGGACAGTTTCGGGACTGAAGCTTTCTTT.

Many counts were recorded for this clonotype. The rearrangement joins TRBV29-1 to TRBJ2-7; possible D gene TRBD1, 5 bases. The ends were cut back, 7 bases at V and 3 bases at J, with 13 bases in the middle. Per germline, CDR1 SQVTM and CDR2 ANQGSEA. The CDR3 runs to 12 residues. CDR3 in amino acids: CSETGRDYEQYF. In DNA, the CDR3 is TGCAGCGAGACGGGCAGGGACTACGAGCAGTACTTC.

In its sample, this clonotype was seen a few times. The J gene is TRBJ1-2, the V gene TRBV29-1; D ambiguous. Germline V gene lookup returns CDR1 SQVTM and CDR2 ANQGSEA. This CDR3 has 11 residues. The V gene lost 7 bases and the J gene lost 4 bases, with 10 bases spanning the gap. As DNA, the CDR3 is TGCAGCGGGGGTGGCGTCTATGGCTACACCTTC. It yields the protein CSGGGVYGYTF.

At least ten counts were recorded for this clonotype. The chain joins TRBV20-1 to TRBJ2-1; TRBD2 aligns across 7 bases. Germline V gene sequence: CDR1 DFQATT, CDR2 SNEGSKA (reference sequence). V lost 6 bases and J lost 4; bases outside the gene matches: 9. This CDR3 comprises 14 residues. The CDR3 here is CSAPRGGSYNEQFF. CDR3 DNA: TGCAGTGCCCCGAGGGGCGGGAGTTACAATGAGCAGTTCTTC.

In this sample, this clonotype turned up a few times. CDR3 region: CASSQDSGWGEQFF. In nucleotides, the CDR3 is TGCGCCAGCAGCCAAGATAGTGGGTGGGGGGAGCAGTTCTTC. This chain joins TRBV4-3 and TRBJ2-1; D may be TRBD1 or TRBD2 (5 bases each). The V gene lost 0 bases and the J gene lost 10 bases, with 13 bases spanning the gap. Germline assignment: CDR1 LGHNA and CDR2 YSLEER. The CDR3 runs to 14 residues.

This sequence joins TRBV27 and TRBJ1-5, with 10 bases matching TRBD1. Germline V gives CDR1 MNHEY, CDR2 SMNVEV (reference sequence). V trimming: 0 bases; J trimming: 2 bases; junction bases outside the gene matches: 7. The CDR3 has 18 amino acids. The CDR3 region has the DNA TGTGCCAGCAGTTTATCGGGGACAGGGGCACTCGGCAATCAGCCCCAGCATTTT. Its translation is CASSLSGTGALGNQPQHF.